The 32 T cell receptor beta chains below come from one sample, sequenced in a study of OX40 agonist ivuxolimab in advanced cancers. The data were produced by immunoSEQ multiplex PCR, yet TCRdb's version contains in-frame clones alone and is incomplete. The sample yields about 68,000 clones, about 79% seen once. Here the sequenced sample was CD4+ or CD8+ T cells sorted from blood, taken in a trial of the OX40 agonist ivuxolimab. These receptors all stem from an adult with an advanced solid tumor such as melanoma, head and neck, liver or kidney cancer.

CDR3 sequence reads: CASSAGNSYNEQFF. DNA for the CDR3: TGCGCCAGCAGTGCTGGTAACTCCTACAATGAGCAGTTCTTC. This chain uses TRBV5-1 with TRBJ2-1; no firm D call. Per germline, CDR1 SGHRS and CDR2 YFSETQ. CDR3 length equals 14 residues. Between the trimmed V and J ends, which lost 5 bases and 0 bases, there was a span of 9 bases.

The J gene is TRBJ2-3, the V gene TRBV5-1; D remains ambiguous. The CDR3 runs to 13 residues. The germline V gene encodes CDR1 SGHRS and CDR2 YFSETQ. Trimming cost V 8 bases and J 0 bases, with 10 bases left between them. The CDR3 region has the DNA TGCGCCAGTTCGGGCATCAGCACAGATACGCAGTATTTT. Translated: CASSGISTDTQYF. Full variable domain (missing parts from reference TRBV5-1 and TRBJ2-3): KAGVTQTPRYLIKTRGQQVTLSCSPISGHRSVSWYQQTPGQGLQFLFEYFSETQRNKGNFPGRFSGRQFSNSRSEMNVSTLELGDSALYLCASSGISTDTQYFGPGTRLTVL.

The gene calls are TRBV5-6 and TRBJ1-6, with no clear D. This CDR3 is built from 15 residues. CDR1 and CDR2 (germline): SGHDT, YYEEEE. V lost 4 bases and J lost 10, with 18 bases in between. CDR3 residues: CASSTETRIGSPLHF. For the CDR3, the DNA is TGTGCCAGCAGCACGGAGACCCGAATTGGATCACCCCTCCACTTT.

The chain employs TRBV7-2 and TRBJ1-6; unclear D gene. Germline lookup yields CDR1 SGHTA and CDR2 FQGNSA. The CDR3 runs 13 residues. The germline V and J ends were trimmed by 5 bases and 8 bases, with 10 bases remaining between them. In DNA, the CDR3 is TGTGCCAGCAGCCTCAGGAGGGATTCACCCCTCCACTTT. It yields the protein CASSLRRDSPLHF.

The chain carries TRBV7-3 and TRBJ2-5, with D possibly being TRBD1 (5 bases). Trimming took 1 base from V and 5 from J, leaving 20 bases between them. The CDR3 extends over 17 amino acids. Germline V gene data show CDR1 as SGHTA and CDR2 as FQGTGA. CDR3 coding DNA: TGTGCCAGCAGCTTAATTCAGGGTAGTAAGGTCGGTGAGACCCAGTACTTC. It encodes CASSLIQGSKVGETQYF.

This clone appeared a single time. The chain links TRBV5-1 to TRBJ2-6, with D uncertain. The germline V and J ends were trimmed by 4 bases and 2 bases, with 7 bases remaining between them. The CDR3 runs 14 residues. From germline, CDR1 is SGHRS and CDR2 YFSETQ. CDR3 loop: CASSISAGANVLTF. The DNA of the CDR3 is TGCGCCAGCAGCATCAGTGCTGGGGCCAACGTCCTGACTTTC.

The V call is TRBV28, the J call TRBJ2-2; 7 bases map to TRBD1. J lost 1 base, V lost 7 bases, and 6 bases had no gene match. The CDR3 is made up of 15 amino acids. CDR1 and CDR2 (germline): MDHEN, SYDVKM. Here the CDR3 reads CASNIQGWNTGELFF. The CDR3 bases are TGTGCCAGCAACATACAGGGGTGGAACACCGGGGAGCTGTTTTTT.

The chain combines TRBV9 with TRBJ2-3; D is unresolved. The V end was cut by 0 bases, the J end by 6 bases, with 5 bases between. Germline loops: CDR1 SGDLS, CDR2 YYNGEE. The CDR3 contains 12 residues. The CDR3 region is CASSVARDTQYF. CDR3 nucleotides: TGTGCCAGCAGCGTAGCCCGGGATACGCAGTATTTT.

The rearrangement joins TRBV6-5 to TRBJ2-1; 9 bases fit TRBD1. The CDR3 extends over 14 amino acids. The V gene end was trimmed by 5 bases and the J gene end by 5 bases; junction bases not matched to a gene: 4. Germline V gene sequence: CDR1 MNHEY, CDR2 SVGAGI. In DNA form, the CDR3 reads TGTGCCAGCAGTCTACAGGGGGCCGACAATGAGCAGTTCTTC. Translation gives CASSLQGADNEQFF.

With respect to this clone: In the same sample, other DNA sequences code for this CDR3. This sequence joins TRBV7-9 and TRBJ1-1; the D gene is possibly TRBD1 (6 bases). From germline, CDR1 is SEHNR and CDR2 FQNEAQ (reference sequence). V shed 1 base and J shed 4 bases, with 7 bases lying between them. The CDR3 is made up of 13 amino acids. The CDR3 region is CASSLEGGTEAFF. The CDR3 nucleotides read TGTGCCAGCAGCTTAGAAGGGGGCACTGAAGCTTTCTTT.

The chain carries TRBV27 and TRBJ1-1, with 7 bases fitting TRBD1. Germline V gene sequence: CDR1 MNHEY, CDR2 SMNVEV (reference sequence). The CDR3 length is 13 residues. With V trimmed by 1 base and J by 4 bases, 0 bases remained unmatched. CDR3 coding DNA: TGTGCCAGCAGTTTATACAGGGGCACTGAAGCTTTCTTT. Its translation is CASSLYRGTEAFF.

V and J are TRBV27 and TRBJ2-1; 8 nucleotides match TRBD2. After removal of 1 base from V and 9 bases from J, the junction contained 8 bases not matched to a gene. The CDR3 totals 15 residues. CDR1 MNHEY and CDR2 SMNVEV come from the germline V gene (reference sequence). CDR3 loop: CASSLYPAGVPEQFF. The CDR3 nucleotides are TGTGCCAGCAGTTTATACCCAGCGGGAGTTCCTGAGCAGTTCTTC.

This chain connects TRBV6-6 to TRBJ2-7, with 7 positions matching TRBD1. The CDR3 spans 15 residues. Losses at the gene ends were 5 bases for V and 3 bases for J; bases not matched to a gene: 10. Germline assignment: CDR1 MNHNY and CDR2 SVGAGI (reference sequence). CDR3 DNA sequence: TGTGCCAGCAGTCCAAGGACAGGAGTAGTCTACGAGCAGTACTTC. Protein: CASSPRTGVVYEQYF.

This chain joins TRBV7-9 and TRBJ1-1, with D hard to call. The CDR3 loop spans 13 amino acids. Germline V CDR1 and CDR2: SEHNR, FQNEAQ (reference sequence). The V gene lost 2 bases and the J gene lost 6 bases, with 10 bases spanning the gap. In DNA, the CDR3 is TGTGCCAGCAGCTTACATTCCTTAGCTGAAGCTTTCTTT. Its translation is CASSLHSLAEAFF. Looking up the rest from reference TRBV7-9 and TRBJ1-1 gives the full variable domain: DTGVSQNPRHKITKRGQNVTFRCDPISEHNRLYWYRQTLGQGPEFLTYFQNEAQLEKSRLLSDRFSAERPKGSFSTLEIQRTEQGDSAMYLCASSLHSLAEAFFGQGTRLTVV.

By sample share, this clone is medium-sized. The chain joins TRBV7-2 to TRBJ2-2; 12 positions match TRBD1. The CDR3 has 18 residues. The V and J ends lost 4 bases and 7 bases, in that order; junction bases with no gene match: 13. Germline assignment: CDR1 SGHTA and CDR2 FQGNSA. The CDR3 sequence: CASSSPRGTGGWGGELFF. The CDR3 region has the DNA TGTGCCAGCAGCTCGCCCCGGGGGACAGGGGGCTGGGGCGGGGAGCTGTTTTTT.

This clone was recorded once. Here the CDR3 DNA reads TGTGCCAGCAGCTTCGGTCAGGGGTCCTATGGCTACACCTTC. It is translated as CASSFGQGSYGYTF. The J gene is TRBJ1-2, the V gene TRBV7-8; tentative D call: TRBD1 (6 bases). Trimming pared 3 bases from V and 4 bases from J, leaving 12 bases between. The CDR3 runs 14 residues. The V gene's germline CDR1 is SGHVS and CDR2 FQNEAQ.

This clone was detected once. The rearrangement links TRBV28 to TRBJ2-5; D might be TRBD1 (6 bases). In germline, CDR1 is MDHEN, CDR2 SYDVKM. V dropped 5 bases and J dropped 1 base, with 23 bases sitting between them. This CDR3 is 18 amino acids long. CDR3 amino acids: CASSQAVDSSGTQETQYF. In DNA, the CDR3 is TGTGCCAGCAGTCAAGCGGTGGACAGCTCGGGCACCCAAGAGACCCAGTACTTC.

Here the CDR3 DNA reads TGTGCCAGCAGCCGCACGAACAGGGGGACTGGCGATGAGCAGTTCTTC. It specifies CASSRTNRGTGDEQFF. The V gene is TRBV14, the J gene TRBJ2-1; 8 positions agree with TRBD1. V gave up 4 bases and J gave up 8 bases; unmatched junction bases: 13. In germline, CDR1 is SGHDN, CDR2 FVKESK. CDR3 length: 16 amino acids.

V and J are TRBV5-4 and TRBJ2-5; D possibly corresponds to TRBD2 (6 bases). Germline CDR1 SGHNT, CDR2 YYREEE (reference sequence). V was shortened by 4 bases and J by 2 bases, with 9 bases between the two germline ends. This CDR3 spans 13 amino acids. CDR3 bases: TGTGCCAGCAGCGCGGGACCGCAAGAGACCCAGTACTTC. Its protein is CASSAGPQETQYF.

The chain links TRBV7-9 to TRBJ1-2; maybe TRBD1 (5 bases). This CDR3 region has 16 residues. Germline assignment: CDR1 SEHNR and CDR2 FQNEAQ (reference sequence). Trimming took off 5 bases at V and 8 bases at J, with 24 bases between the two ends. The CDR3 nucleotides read TGTGCCAGCAGCCCTCCCCGTGTGGCAGGGCTAGAGGGCTACACCTTC. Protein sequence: CASSPPRVAGLEGYTF.

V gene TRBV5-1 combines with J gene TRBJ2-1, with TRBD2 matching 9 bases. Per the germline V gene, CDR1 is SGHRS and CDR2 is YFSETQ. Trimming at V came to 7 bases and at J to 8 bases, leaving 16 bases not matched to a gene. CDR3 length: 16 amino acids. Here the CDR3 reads CASGPFGREGSDEQFF. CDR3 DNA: TGCGCCAGCGGACCTTTCGGGCGGGAGGGAAGCGATGAGCAGTTCTTC.

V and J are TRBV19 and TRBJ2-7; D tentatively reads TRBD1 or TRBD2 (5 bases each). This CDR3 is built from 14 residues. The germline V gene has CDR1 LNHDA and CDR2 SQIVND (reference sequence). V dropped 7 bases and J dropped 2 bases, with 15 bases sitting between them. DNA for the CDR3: TGTGCCAGTACCCCCGGGACGGAGCCCTACGAGCAGTACTTC. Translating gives CASTPGTEPYEQYF.

The CDR3 reads CASSYSTGRGGYTF. Here the CDR3 DNA reads TGTGCCAGCAGTTACTCAACCGGGAGAGGTGGCTACACCTTC. V is TRBV6-6 and J is TRBJ1-2; D not certain. Germline CDR1 reads MNHNY; CDR2 reads SVGAGI (reference sequence). The V end was cut by 0 bases, the J end by 7 bases, with 12 bases between. The CDR3 has 14 residues.

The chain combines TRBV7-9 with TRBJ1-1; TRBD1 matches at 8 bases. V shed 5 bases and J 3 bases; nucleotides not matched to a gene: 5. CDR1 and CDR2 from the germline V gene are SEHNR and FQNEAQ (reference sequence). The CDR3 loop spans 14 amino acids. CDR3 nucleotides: TGTGCCAGCAGCCAGGGGGCCCGGGACACTGAAGCTTTCTTT. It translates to CASSQGARDTEAFF.

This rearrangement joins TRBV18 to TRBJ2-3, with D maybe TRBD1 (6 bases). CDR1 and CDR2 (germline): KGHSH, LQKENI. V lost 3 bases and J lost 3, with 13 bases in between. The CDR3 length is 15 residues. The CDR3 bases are TGTGCCAGCTCACCGACACGACAGGTAACAGATACGCAGTATTTT. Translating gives CASSPTRQVTDTQYF.

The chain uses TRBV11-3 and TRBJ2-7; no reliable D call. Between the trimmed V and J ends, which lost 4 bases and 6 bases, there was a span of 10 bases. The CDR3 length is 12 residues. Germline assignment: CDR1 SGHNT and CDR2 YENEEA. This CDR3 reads CASSCRFCEQYF. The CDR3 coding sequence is TGTGCCAGCAGCTGTAGGTTCTGCGAGCAGTACTTC.

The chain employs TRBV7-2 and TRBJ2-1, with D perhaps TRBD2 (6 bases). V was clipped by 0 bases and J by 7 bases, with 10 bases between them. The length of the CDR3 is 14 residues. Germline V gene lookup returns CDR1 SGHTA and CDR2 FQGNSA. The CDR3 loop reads CASSLAGLENEQFF. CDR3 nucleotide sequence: TGTGCCAGCAGCTTAGCGGGACTCGAAAATGAGCAGTTCTTC.

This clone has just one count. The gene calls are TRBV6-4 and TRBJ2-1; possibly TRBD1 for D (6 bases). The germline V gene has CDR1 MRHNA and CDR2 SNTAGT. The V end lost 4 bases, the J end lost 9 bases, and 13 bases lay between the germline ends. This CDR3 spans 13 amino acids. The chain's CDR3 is CASSVSQGGEQFF. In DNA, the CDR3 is TGTGCCAGCAGTGTTTCTCAAGGGGGTGAGCAGTTCTTC.

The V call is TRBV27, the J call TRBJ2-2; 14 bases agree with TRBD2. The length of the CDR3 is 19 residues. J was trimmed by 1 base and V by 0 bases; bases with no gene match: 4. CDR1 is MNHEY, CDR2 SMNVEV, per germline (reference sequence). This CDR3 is CASSLSRLAGGQNTGELFF. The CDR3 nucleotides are TGTGCCAGCAGTTTATCCCGACTAGCGGGAGGGCAGAACACCGGGGAGCTGTTTTTT.

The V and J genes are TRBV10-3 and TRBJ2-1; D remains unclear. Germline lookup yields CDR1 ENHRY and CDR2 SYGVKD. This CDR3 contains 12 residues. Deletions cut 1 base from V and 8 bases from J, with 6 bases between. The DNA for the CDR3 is TGTGCCATCAGTGAGTTGGGCGATGAGCAGTTCTTC. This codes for CAISELGDEQFF.

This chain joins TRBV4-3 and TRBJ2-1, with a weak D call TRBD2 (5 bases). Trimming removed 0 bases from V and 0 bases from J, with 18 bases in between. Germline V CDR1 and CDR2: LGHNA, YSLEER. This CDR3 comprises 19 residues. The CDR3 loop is CASSQEYRLALSSYNEQFF. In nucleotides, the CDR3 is TGCGCCAGCAGCCAAGAGTATAGGTTAGCGCTAAGCTCCTACAATGAGCAGTTCTTC.

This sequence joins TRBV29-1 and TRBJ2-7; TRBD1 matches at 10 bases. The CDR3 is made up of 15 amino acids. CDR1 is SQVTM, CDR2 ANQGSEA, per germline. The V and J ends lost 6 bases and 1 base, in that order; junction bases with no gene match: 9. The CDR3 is CSVVPRDRGSYEQYF. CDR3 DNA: TGCAGCGTGGTCCCTCGGGACAGGGGATCCTACGAGCAGTACTTC.